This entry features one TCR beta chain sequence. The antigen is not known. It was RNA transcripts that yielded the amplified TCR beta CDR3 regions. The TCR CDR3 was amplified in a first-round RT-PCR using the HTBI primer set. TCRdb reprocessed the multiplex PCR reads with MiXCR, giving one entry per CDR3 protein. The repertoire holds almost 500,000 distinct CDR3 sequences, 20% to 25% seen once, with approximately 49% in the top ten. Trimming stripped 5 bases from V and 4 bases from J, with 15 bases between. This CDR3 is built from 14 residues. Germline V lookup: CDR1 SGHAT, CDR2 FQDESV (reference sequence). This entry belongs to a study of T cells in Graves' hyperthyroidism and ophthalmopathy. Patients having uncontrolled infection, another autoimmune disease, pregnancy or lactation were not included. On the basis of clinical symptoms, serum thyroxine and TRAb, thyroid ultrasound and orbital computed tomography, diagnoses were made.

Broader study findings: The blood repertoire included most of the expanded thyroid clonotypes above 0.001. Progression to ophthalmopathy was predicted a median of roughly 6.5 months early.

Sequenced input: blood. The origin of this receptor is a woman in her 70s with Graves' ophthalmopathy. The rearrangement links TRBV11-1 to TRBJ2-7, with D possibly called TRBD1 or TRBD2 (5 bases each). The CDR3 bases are TGTGCCAGCAGCATTTGGGACGTAGGGTACGAGCAGTACTTC. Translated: CASSIWDVGYEQYF.